The 16 T cell receptor beta chains below all came from one sample that was sequenced in a study of response to subunit inactivated influenza vaccine. TCRdb recomputed calls from the RT-PCR reads with MiXCR, one row per CDR3 protein. The profile shows about 700,000 distinct CDR3 sequences, approximately 14% of them singletons. The source material was PBMCs from blood, sampled approximately 12 days after vaccination. Source of these receptors: a man aged 50-59 years who received an inactivated influenza vaccine.

This clonotype was seen a handful of times. The chain couples TRBV18 to TRBJ2-1, with 14 bases fitting TRBD2. V was clipped by 8 bases and J by 9 bases; unmatched bases: 9. The V gene's germline CDR1 is KGHSH and CDR2 LQKENI. The CDR3 is made up of 15 amino acids. This CDR3 reads CASLPGLAGATEQFF. As DNA, the CDR3 is TGTGCCAGCCTACCGGGACTAGCGGGAGCAACTGAGCAGTTCTTC. The full variable domain, rest sourced from reference TRBV18 and TRBJ2-1, is NAGVMQNPRHLVRRRGQEARLRCSPMKGHSHVYWYRQLPEEGLKFMVYLQKENIIDESGMPKERFSAEFPKEGPSILRIQQVVRGDSAAYFCASLPGLAGATEQFFGPGTRLTVL.

The chain joins TRBV28 to TRBJ2-7; TRBD2 matches at 13 bases. CDR3 size: 18 residues. V dropped 8 bases and J dropped 0; count of bases not matched to a gene: 13. Germline lookup yields CDR1 MDHEN and CDR2 SYDVKM. This CDR3 reads CASESATSGGIRSYEQYF. DNA of the CDR3: TGTGCCAGCGAATCGGCGACTAGCGGGGGGATTCGCTCCTACGAGCAGTACTTC.

This clonotype has more than one count but fewer than ten. The CDR3 reads CASSLRGLAGLMSTGELFF. CDR3 DNA: TGTGCCAGCAGCTTACGTGGACTAGCGGGCCTTATGAGCACCGGGGAGCTGTTTTTT. This chain uses TRBV11-2 with TRBJ2-2; 11 positions match TRBD2. The V segment lost 2 bases and the J segment 4 bases; nucleotides outside the gene matches: 12. Germline CDR1 SGHAT, CDR2 FQNNGV. The CDR3 length is 19 residues.

This clonotype turned up a few times. The rearrangement uses TRBV20-1 and TRBJ2-7; 9 bases fit TRBD1. The V gene end was trimmed by 5 bases and the J gene end by 5 bases; junction bases not matched to a gene: 10. Germline V gene lookup returns CDR1 DFQATT and CDR2 SNEGSKA (reference sequence). The CDR3 has 14 residues. The CDR3 DNA is TGCAGTGCTCCTTCCGGGACAGGGAGAAACGAGCAGTACTTC. Amino acid sequence: CSAPSGTGRNEQYF.

This clonotype occurred a few times. This chain links TRBV6-2 or TRBV6-3 with TRBJ2-5; the D gene is possibly TRBD1 (6 bases). Trimming took off 2 bases at V and 5 bases at J, with 15 bases between the two ends. CDR1 and CDR2 from the germline V gene are MNHEY and SVGEGT. This CDR3 is built from 15 residues. The CDR3 region is CASSYGGTPRETQYF. In DNA form, the CDR3 reads TGTGCCAGCAGTTACGGTGGGACACCGAGGGAGACCCAGTACTTC.

The chain uses TRBV18 and TRBJ2-3; D call uncertain. Germline lookup yields CDR1 KGHSH and CDR2 LQKENI. V lost 2 bases to trimming and J lost 2 bases, with 11 bases between them. This CDR3 is 15 amino acids long. The CDR3 coding sequence is TGTGCCAGCTCACCAGCACACCGTGCCACAGATACGCAGTATTTT. It yields the protein CASSPAHRATDTQYF.

The rearrangement uses TRBV7-2 and TRBJ2-5, with D possibly being TRBD1 (5 bases). This CDR3 is 15 amino acids long. The V end lost 3 bases, the J end lost 3 bases, and 14 bases lay between the germline ends. The V gene's germline CDR1 is SGHTA and CDR2 FQGNSA. The CDR3 protein is CASSFNQGWKETQYF. The DNA for the CDR3 is TGTGCCAGCAGCTTCAACCAGGGTTGGAAAGAGACCCAGTACTTC.

V is TRBV5-1 and J is TRBJ2-1; TRBD2 agrees at 8 bases. Losses at the gene ends were 3 bases for V and 8 bases for J; bases not matched to a gene: 7. Germline CDR1 reads SGHRS; CDR2 reads YFSETQ. The CDR3 spans 14 residues. Here the CDR3 reads CASSSGGPIDEQFF. CDR3 DNA: TGCGCCAGCAGCTCGGGGGGGCCAATCGATGAGCAGTTCTTC.

This chain links TRBV18 with TRBJ2-1; 10 nucleotides align to TRBD1. The V and J ends lost 2 bases and 4 bases, in that order; junction bases with no gene match: 8. The CDR3 totals 17 residues. The germline V gene has CDR1 KGHSH and CDR2 LQKENI. The CDR3 sequence is CASSPDRGPSRYNEQFF. CDR3 bases: TGTGCCAGCTCACCAGACAGGGGGCCCTCCCGATACAATGAGCAGTTCTTC.

This clonotype has only a few counts. V is TRBV6-1 and J is TRBJ2-1; D tentatively reads TRBD1 or TRBD2 (5 bases each). This CDR3 is 15 amino acids long. The germline V gene encodes CDR1 MNHNS and CDR2 SASEGT. Trimming took off 5 bases at V and 2 bases at J, with 13 bases between the two ends. CDR3 sequence: CASSPRGGTYNEQFF. The CDR3 DNA reads TGTGCCAGCAGTCCCCGGGGCGGTACCTACAATGAGCAGTTCTTC.

This clonotype was observed a few times. The V call is TRBV7-9, the J call TRBJ2-1; no reliable D call. The V end lost 4 bases, the J end lost 9 bases, and 16 bases lay between the germline ends. This CDR3 has 14 amino acids. Germline V CDR1 and CDR2: SEHNR, FQNEAQ (reference sequence). CDR3 sequence (DNA): TGTGCCAGCAGCTCAAACGCCGACCCGGGTGAGCAGTTCTTC. Protein product: CASSSNADPGEQFF.

Only a few counts were recorded for this clonotype. The chain couples TRBV10-3 to TRBJ1-1; tentative D call: TRBD1 (6 bases). Trimming took 4 bases from V and 1 from J, leaving 13 bases between them. CDR1 and CDR2 from the germline V gene are ENHRY and SYGVKD. The CDR3 is 15 amino acids. The CDR3 protein is CAISADSRGNTEAFF. In DNA form, the CDR3 reads TGTGCCATCAGTGCGGACAGCCGGGGGAACACTGAAGCTTTCTTT.

The chain links TRBV4-1 to TRBJ2-7; D might be TRBD1 or TRBD2, each matching 5 bases. V was pared by 0 bases and J by 4 bases, with 19 bases between. The CDR3 has 17 amino acids. The germline V gene has CDR1 MGHRA and CDR2 YSYEKL. The CDR3 sequence: CASSQESAAGAFYEQYF. The DNA of the CDR3 is TGCGCCAGCAGCCAAGAAAGCGCCGCCGGGGCTTTTTACGAGCAGTACTTC.

The CDR3 spells CASSRYREGNEQFF. In DNA, the CDR3 is TGTGCCAGCAGTCGTTACCGGGAGGGCAATGAGCAGTTCTTC. The rearrangement uses TRBV6-2 or TRBV6-3 and TRBJ2-1, with 8 bases matching TRBD2. With V trimmed by 5 bases and J by 6 bases, 6 bases remained unmatched. CDR3 length: 14 amino acids. CDR1 is MNHEY, CDR2 SVGEGT, per germline.

The chain couples TRBV12-3 or TRBV12-4 to TRBJ2-7; 9 nucleotides line up with TRBD2. After removal of 7 bases from V and 2 bases from J, the junction contained 3 bases not matched to a gene. The CDR3 runs to 13 residues. This CDR3 is CASKGLATYEQYF. The CDR3 nucleotides read TGTGCCAGCAAGGGACTAGCAACCTACGAGCAGTACTTC.

This clonotype showed up just a few times. The chain has TRBV7-2 and TRBJ1-6, with D perhaps matching TRBD1 (6 bases). CDR3 size: 15 residues. Trimming removed 3 bases from V and 7 bases from J, with 13 bases in between. Germline V gene data show CDR1 as SGHTA and CDR2 as FQGNSA. CDR3 nucleotides: TGTGCCAGCAGCTTCTATACAGGGCCGAATTCACCCCTCCACTTT. As protein: CASSFYTGPNSPLHF.